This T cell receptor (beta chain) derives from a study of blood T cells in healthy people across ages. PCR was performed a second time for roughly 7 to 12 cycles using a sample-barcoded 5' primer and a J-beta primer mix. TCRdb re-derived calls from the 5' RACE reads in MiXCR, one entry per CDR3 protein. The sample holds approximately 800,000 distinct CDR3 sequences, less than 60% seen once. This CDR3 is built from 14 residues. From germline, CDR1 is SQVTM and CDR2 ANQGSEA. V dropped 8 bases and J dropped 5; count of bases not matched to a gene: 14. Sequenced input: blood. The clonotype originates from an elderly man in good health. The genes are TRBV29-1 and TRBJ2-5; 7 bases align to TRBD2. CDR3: CSSTAAGVLETQYF. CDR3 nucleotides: TGCAGCTCAACGGCGGCGGGAGTTTTGGAGACCCAGTACTTC.